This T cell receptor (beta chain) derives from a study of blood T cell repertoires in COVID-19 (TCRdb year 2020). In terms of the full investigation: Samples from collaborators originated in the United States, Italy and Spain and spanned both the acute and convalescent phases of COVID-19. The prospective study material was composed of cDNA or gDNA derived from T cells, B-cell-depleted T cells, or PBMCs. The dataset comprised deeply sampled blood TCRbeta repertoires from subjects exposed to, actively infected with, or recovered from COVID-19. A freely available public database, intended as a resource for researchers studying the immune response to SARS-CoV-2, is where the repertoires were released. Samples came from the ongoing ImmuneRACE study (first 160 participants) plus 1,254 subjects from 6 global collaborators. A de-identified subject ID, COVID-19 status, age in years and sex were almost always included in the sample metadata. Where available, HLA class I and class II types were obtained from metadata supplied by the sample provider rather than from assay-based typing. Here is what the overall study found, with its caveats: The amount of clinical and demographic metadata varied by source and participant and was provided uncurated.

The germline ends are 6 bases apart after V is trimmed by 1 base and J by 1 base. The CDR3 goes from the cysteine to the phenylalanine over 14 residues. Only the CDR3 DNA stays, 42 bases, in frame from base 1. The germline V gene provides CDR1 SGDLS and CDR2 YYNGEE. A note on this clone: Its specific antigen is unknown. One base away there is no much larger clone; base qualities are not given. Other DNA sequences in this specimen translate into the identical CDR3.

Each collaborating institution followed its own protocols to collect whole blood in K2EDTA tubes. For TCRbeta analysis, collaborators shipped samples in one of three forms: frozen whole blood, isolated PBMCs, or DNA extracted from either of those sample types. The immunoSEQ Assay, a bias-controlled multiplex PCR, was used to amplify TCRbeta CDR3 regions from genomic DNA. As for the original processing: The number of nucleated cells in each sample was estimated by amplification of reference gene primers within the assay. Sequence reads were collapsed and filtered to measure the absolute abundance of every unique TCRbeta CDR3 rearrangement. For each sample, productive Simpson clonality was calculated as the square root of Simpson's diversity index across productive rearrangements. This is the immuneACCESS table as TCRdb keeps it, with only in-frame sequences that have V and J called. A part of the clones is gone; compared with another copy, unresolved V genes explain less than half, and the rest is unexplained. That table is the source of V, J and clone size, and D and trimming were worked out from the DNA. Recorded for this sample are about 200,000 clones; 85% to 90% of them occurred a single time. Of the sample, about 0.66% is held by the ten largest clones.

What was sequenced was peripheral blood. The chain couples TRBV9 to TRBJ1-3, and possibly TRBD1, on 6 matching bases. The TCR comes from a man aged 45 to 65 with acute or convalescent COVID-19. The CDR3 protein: CASSVQGSGNTIYF. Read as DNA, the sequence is TGTGCCAGCAGCGTACAGGGGTCTGGAAACACCATATATTTT.